The entry that follows covers one T cell receptor beta chain sequence. This table comes from immunoSEQ multiplex PCR, and its TCRdb copy is limited to in-frame clones, with some not included. The repertoire has tens of thousands of clones, roughly 87% of them found once; the top ten carry around 4.1%. This sample stems from a study of OX40 agonist ivuxolimab in advanced cancers. This CDR3 is 14 amino acids long. Trimming took 0 bases from V and 5 from J, leaving 12 bases between them. The germline CDR1 and CDR2 sequences are SGHRS and YFSETQ. Sequences were derived from CD4+ or CD8+ T cells sorted from blood, sampled in a trial of the OX40 agonist ivuxolimab. This chain connects TRBV5-1 to TRBJ2-7; D might be TRBD1 (5 bases). The receptor's source is an adult with an advanced solid tumor such as melanoma, head and neck, liver or kidney cancer. Here the CDR3 reads CASSLAVQGDEQYF. The CDR3 DNA reads TGCGCCAGCAGCTTGGCAGTTCAGGGTGACGAGCAGTACTTC.